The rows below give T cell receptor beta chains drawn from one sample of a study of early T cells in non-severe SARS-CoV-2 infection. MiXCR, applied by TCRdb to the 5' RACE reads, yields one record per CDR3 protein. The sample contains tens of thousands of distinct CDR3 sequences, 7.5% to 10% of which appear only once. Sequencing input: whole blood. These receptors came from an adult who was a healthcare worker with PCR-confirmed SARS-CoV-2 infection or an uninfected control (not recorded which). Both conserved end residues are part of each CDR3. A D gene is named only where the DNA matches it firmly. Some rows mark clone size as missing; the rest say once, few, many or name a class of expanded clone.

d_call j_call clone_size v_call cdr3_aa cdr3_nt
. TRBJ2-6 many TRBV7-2 CASSFTRGTGANVLTF TGTGCCAGCAGCTTTACTCGTGGGACTGGGGCCAACGTCCTGACTTTC
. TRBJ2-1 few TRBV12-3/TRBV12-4 CASSLAGRSYNEQFF TGTGCCAGCAGTTTAGCAGGGCGCTCCTACAATGAGCAGTTCTTC
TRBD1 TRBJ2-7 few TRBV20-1 CSARQGNEQYF TGCAGTGCGCGACAGGGAAACGAGCAGTACTTC
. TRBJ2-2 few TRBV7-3 CASSLLGGGGTGELFF TGTGCCAGCAGCTTACTTGGGGGAGGAGGCACCGGGGAGCTGTTTTTT
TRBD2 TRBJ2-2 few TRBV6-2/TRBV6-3 CASSGLGLVGELFF TGTGCCAGCAGTGGACTAGGTCTTGTCGGGGAGCTGTTTTTT
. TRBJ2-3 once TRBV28 CASSSLGYTQYF TGTGCCAGCAGTTCCCTTGGGTATACGCAGTATTTT
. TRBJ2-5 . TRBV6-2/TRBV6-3 CASSYDNGLQETQYF TGTGCCAGCAGTTACGATAACGGCCTCCAAGAGACCCAGTACTTC
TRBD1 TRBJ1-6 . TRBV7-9 CASSHGQGAVPLHF TGTGCCAGCAGCCACGGACAGGGGGCTGTCCCCCTCCACTTT
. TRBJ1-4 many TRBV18 CASSRAYNEKLFF TGTGCCAGCTCACGGGCCTATAATGAAAAACTGTTTTTT
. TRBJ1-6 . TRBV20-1 CSARDEGDSPLHF TGCAGTGCTAGAGATGAGGGGGATTCACCCCTCCACTTT
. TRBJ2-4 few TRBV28 CASTPAQGSKNIQYF TGTGCCAGCACCCCCGCTCAGGGTTCCAAAAACATTCAGTACTTC
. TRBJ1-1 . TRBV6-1 CASRMQGSRDTEAFF TGTGCCAGCAGGATGCAGGGTTCCAGGGACACTGAAGCTTTCTTT
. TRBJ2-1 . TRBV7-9 CASRARANEQFF TGTGCCAGCAGGGCCAGAGCGAATGAGCAGTTCTTC
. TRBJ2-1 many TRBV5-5 CASSLVARANEQFF TGTGCCAGCAGCTTGGTTGCCAGGGCCAATGAGCAGTTCTTC
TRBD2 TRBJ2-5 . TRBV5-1 CASRSGTSTETQYF TGCGCCAGCAGATCCGGGACTAGCACCGAGACCCAGTACTTC
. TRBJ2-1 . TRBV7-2 CASSSHNEQFF TGTGCCAGCAGCTCCCACAATGAGCAGTTCTTC
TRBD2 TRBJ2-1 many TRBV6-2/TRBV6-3 CASSTPGLYNEQFF TGTGCCAGCAGTACACCGGGACTATACAATGAGCAGTTCTTC
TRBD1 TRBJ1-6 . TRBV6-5 CASSYDRQGDSPLHF TGTGCCAGCAGTTACGACAGACAGGGGGATTCACCCCTCCACTTT
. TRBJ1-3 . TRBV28 CATWGSGNTIYF TGTGCCACCTGGGGGTCGGGAAACACCATATATTTT
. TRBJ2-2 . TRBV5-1 CASSLVPGSLFF TGCGCCAGCAGCTTGGTTCCAGGGTCGTTGTTTTTT
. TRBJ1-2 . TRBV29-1 CSAAGRGLEGYTF TGCAGCGCCGCCGGTCGGGGGTTGGAAGGCTACACCTTC
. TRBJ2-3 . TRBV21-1 CASSKDRGTASTDTQYF TGTGCCAGCAGCAAAGATCGGGGGACGGCTAGCACAGATACGCAGTATTTT
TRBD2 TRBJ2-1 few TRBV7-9 CASSPQSGRSYNEQFF TGTGCCAGCAGCCCCCAAAGCGGGAGATCCTACAATGAGCAGTTCTTC
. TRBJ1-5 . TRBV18 CASSPQENQPQHF TGTGCCAGCTCACCACAGGAAAATCAGCCCCAGCATTTT
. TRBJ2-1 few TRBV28 CASTPPTGRAYNEQFF TGTGCCAGCACCCCTCCCACCGGGAGAGCCTACAATGAGCAGTTCTTC
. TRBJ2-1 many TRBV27 CASSLSTNGNEQFF TGTGCCAGCAGTTTGAGTACCAACGGGAATGAGCAGTTCTTC
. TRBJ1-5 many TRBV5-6 CASSLGRVNQPQHF TGTGCCAGCAGCTTGGGCAGGGTCAATCAGCCCCAGCATTTT
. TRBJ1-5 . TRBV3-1 CASSLQEGQPQHF TGTGCCAGCAGCCTCCAGGAGGGTCAGCCCCAGCATTTT
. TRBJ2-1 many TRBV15 CATSRDNGIHEQFF TGTGCCACCAGCAGAGATAACGGCATCCATGAGCAGTTCTTC
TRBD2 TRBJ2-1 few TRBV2 CASSEVSSGRNEQFF TGTGCCAGCAGTGAAGTGTCTAGCGGGAGGAATGAGCAGTTCTTC
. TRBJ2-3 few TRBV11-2 CASSLGTTHTQYF TGTGCCAGCAGCTTAGGAACGACCCATACGCAGTATTTT